This TCR beta chain was obtained from a study of T-cell memory formation after mild COVID-19. Study details: The study found TCR clusters largely donor specific. The study, taken as a whole, reports: Among CD4+ contracting clones, most were CM and EM, and CD8+ ones EMRA. Memory sampled before infection contained some responding clones, suggesting cross-reactive memory joined.

The trim removed 8 bases at V and 7 bases at J, leaving 12 bases unmatched. This CDR3 spans 13 amino acids. Germline V gene data show CDR1 as DFQATT and CDR2 as SNEGSKA (reference sequence). Turning to this clonotype: What it recognizes is unknown.

5'RACE, which relied on constant-segment primers, yielded TCR alpha and TCR beta cDNA libraries carrying sample barcodes and UMIs. One entry per CDR3 protein, called by TCRdb with MiXCR from the 5' RACE reads. The table records about 38,000 distinct CDR3 sequences, approximately 10% of them present only once. The sequencing sample was made of PBMCs or a T cell subset sorted from them (not recorded which). The sequence was collected from a man between 18 and 29 years old who had mild COVID-19 (a few samples of this study predate the infection). Cell type and time point are not known. V and J are TRBV20-1 and TRBJ2-7; 9 bases fit TRBD2. The chain's CDR3 is CSSQFSGGYEQYV. As DNA, the CDR3 is TGCAGTTCCCAGTTCAGCGGGGGGTATGAGCAGTACGTC.